The T cell receptor (beta chain) described here comes from a study of shared clonotypes between healthy human individuals (dated by TCRdb to 2018 to 2020). About the full investigation: The cohort included a few men and a couple of women between 18 and 49 years of age. Libraries were prepared and TCR repertoires were sequenced by different laboratories using diverse techniques, in order to increase sequencing depth and limit assay-specific biases. Blood TCR repertoires of roughly 5 healthy adults were deeply sequenced to estimate repertoire size and the extent of clonotype sharing between individuals. For each donor, CD4 naive and CD4 memory were each run on three plates, CD8 naive on two plates, and CD8 memory on one plate. Leukapheresis yielded between about 0.8 and 9.5 billion PBMCs per donor.

As concerns this clone: Its recognized antigen is unknown. No qualities accompany the bases; no much larger clone lies one base away.

TCR CDR3 regions were amplified from genomic DNA by multiplex PCR using the deep immunoSEQ assay. Extracted genomic DNA from each cell subset was distributed evenly across all wells of several immunoSEQ 96-well plates, and each plate was treated as a replicate. Each replicate PCR for sorted subsets received about 210 ng genomic DNA, equal to about 29,000 T cell genomes. The purified libraries were quantified using a Qubit 3.0 fluorometer, sized with a Bioanalyzer 2100, and then quantified again using the KAPA Library Quantification kit. Each immunoSEQ 96-well plate was sequenced on its own single-read 150-cycle Illumina NextSeq 550 flow cell. The authors processed their data as follows. The immunoSEQ output contained only junctional sequences without quality scores, so filtering could not match that applied to full-length reads. Sequences were annotated with PyIR, a Python wrapper for IgBLAST v1.9, using IMGT germline references to assign V/J genes and CDR3. Any read was removed if the V/J assignment was weak (E-value above 1e-6), the CDR3 was missing, or the read contained stop codons, out-of-frame junctions, or ambiguous translated residues. V3J clonotypes were defined by identical inferred V gene, J gene, and CDR3 amino acid sequence. To compute the percentage overlap between repertoires, the number of shared unique clonotypes was divided by the size of the smaller repertoire. Richness of each repertoire was evaluated using RTK rarefaction, the Chao1 estimator, and Recon v2.1 estimates of unobserved clonotypes. Generation probabilities for all TCRbeta clonotypes obtained by the gDNA method from a few donors were computed using OLGA. This immuneACCESS table, as held by TCRdb, lists in-frame sequences with V and J called but not all clones. Of the missing ones, under half trace to an unresolved V gene in checked studies; the others have no known cause. V, J and clone size derive from that table, while D and trimming were established from the DNA sequence. The sample table holds 650,000 to 800,000 clones, of which roughly two thirds were seen once. Jointly, the top ten make up about 1.8% of the sample.

Healthy HIV-negative adults with no recently reported acute infections or vaccinations were included as donors. Only Caucasian adults living in Nashville, Tennessee, USA were represented among the donors. CD4+ T cells were enriched by magnetic negative selection, after which naive cells were positively selected on CD45RA and the negative fraction was taken as the memory subset. Blood was collected by leukapheresis, and PBMCs were isolated by Ficoll-Histopaque density gradient centrifugation and then cryopreserved in liquid nitrogen vapor phase. Analytical flow cytometry was used to check the purity and quantity of every magnetically sorted T cell population. Genomic DNA was isolated from every sorted fraction and measured by UV absorbance on a Nanodrop 2000c. Broader findings and caveats from the paper: Pairwise subsampling led to the expectation that sequencing depth would affect the degree of clonotype sharing among donors. Compared with non-shared clonotypes, the clonotypes found in all four sorted-subset donors had higher generation probabilities. Sampling was restricted to blood, and TCR repertoires in tissues likely differ from the TCR repertoires found in blood. Rarefaction of sorted-subset datasets indicated incomplete sequencing despite the large sequencing depth. Across a few donors, approximately 5% of naive CD4, roughly 3.5% of naive CD8, about 2.3% of memory CD4, and 0.4% of memory CD8 clonotypes were shared. Naive subsets generally had larger estimated clonotype richness than memory subsets did. Because the study included only a small number of donors, the genetic and exposure-history diversity represented was limited.

Trimming leaves V shorter by 0 bases and J shorter by 6 bases, with the junction holding 2 bases beyond the gene matches. Based on the germline V gene, the CDR1 and CDR2 sequences are SGHAT and FQNNGV. From its cysteine to its phenylalanine, the CDR3 spans 13 amino acids. Left in the record is the CDR3 DNA by itself, 39 bases read in frame from the first base. The chain couples TRBV11-2 to TRBJ2-7, with 7 junctional bases fitting TRBD2. Sequenced material: memory CD4+ T cells sorted from blood. The cell subset or site label, read with the paper, signifies: CD45RA-negative fraction. This sequence originates from a woman aged 25 to 45 in good health. The CDR3 here reads CASSLEWGGEQYF. DNA sequence: TGTGCCAGCAGCTTAGAATGGGGGGGCGAGCAGTACTTC.